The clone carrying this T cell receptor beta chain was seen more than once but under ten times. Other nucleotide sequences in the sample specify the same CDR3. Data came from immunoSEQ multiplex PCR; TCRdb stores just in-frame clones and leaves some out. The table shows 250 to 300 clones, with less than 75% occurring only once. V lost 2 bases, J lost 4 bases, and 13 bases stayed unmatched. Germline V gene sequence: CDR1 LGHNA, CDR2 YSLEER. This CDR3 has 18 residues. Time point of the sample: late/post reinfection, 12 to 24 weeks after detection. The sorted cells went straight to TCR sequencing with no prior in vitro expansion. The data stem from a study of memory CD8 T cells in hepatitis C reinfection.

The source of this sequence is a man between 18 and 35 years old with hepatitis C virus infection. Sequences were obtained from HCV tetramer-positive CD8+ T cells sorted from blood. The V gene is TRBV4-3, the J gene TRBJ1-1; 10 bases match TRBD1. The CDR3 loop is CASSQNAGTGDGFTEAFF. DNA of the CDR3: TGCGCCAGCAGCCAAAATGCAGGGACAGGGGACGGATTCACTGAAGCTTTCTTT.